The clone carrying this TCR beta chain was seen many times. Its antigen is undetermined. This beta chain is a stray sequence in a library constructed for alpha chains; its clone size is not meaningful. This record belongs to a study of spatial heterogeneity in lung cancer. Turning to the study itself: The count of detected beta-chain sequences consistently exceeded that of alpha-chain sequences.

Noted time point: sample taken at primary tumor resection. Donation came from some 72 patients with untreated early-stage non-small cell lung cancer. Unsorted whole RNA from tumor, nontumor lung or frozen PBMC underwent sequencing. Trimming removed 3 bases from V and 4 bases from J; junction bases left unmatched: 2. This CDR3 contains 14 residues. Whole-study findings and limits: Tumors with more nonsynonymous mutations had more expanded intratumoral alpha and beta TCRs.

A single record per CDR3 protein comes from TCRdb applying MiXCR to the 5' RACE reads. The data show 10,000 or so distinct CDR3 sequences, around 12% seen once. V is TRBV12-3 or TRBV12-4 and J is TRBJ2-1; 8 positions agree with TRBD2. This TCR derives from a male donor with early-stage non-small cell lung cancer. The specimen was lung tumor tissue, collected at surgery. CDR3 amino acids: CASSFLAGYNEQFF. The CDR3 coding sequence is TGTGCCAGCAGTTTTTTAGCGGGATACAATGAGCAGTTCTTC.